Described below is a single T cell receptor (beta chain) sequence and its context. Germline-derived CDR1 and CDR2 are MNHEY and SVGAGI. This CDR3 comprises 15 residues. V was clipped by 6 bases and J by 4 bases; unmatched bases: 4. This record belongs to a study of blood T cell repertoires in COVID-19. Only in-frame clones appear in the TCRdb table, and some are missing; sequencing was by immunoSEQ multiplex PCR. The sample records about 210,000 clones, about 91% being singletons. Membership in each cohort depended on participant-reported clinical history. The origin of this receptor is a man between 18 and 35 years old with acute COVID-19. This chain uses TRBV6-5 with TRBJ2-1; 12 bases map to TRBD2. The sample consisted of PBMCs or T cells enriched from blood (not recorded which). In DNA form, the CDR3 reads TGTGCCAGCAGGCTGGGACTAGCGGGTTACAATGAGCAGTTCTTC. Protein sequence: CASRLGLAGYNEQFF.